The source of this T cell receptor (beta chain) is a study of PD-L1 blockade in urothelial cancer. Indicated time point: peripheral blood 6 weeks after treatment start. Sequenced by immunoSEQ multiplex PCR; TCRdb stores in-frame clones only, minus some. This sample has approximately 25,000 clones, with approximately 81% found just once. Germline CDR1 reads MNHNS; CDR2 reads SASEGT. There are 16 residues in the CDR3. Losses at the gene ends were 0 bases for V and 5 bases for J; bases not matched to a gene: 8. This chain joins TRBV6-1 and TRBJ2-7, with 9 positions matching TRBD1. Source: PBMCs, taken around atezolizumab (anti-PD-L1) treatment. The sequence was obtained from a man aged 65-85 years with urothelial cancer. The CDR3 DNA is TGTGCCAGCAGTGAAGCGCGGGGGACAGGGCCGCACGAGCAGTACTTC. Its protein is CASSEARGTGPHEQYF.